This entry features one T cell receptor beta chain sequence. The antigen remains unidentified. The entry originates in a study of shared clonotypes between healthy human individuals. Study-wide results and caveats: Naive subsets tended to show greater estimated richness than memory subsets.

CD8 cells regarded as naive lacked CD45RO, were positively chosen for CCR7, and omitted terminally differentiated effector memory CD45RA+ cells. Some clones are missing from TCRdb's copy, which holds only in-frame ones; the method was immunoSEQ multiplex PCR. The sample lists just over 2,000,000 clones; less than 95% were seen once. From germline, CDR1 is LGHNT and CDR2 FRNRAP. The ends were cut back, 6 bases at V and 8 bases at J, with 8 bases in the middle. The CDR3 length is 11 residues. The receptor's source is a man between 18 and 35 years old in good health. Sequencing was done on a sample of naive CD8+ T cells sorted from blood. The chain links TRBV12-5 to TRBJ2-1, with no clear D. The CDR3 nucleotides are TGTGCTAGTGGCTTTAGTTATGAGCAGTTCTTC. Its protein product is CASGFSYEQFF. The variable domain in full, with the rest retrieved from reference TRBV12-5 and TRBJ2-1, is DARVTQTPRHKVTEMGQEVTMRCQPILGHNTVFWYRQTMMQGLELLAYFRNRAPLDDSGMPKDRFSAEMPDATLATLKIQPSEPRDSAVYFCASGFSYEQFFGPGTRLTVL.